The 24 T cell receptor beta chains below were found in one sample sequenced in a study of T cells in tuberculosis. Noted time point: new active TB diagnosis, blood taken before or within 7 days of starting treatment. Assay: immunoSEQ multiplex PCR; the TCRdb copy retains only in-frame clones and omits some. The sample carries 30,000 to 35,000 clones, under 95% recorded once. The source was PBMCs, collected at tuberculosis diagnosis. All receptors derive from an adult with tuberculosis.

This clone has just a few counts. The CDR3 reads CASSIPSGYTF. The CDR3 nucleotides are TGTGCCAGCTCCATCCCGAGTGGCTACACCTTC. The rearrangement uses TRBV18 and TRBJ1-2, with no clear D. The CDR3 length is 11 residues. V lost 6 bases, J lost 7 bases, and 9 bases lay in between. The germline CDR1 and CDR2 sequences are KGHSH and LQKENI.

In this sample, this clone turned up once. V usage is TRBV27 and J usage is TRBJ2-1; D may be TRBD1 (5 bases). This CDR3 comprises 12 residues. The V end lost 6 bases, the J end lost 8 bases, and 11 bases lay between the germline ends. CDR1 MNHEY and CDR2 SMNVEV come from the germline V gene (reference sequence). This CDR3 reads CASSPTGYEQFF. In nucleotides, the CDR3 is TGTGCCAGCAGCCCAACAGGCTATGAGCAGTTCTTC.

The chain recombines TRBV9 with TRBJ1-3; D is possibly TRBD1 (6 bases). The V gene lost 3 bases and the J gene lost 4 bases, with 14 bases spanning the gap. Germline values: CDR1 SGDLS, CDR2 YYNGEE. This CDR3 has 15 residues. This CDR3 is CASSASTGIGNTIYF. The CDR3 coding sequence is TGTGCCAGCAGCGCGTCTACAGGGATCGGAAACACCATATATTTT.

CDR3 residues: CASSLAQESGGYTF. The CDR3 DNA is TGCGCCAGCAGCTTGGCTCAAGAGTCTGGTGGCTACACCTTC. The genes are TRBV5-1 and TRBJ1-2; unclear D gene. This CDR3 is 14 amino acids long. Germline lookup yields CDR1 SGHRS and CDR2 YFSETQ. V was cut by 0 bases and J by 7 bases, with 13 bases left in between.

The table lists this clone with a count of one. The genes are TRBV12-5 and TRBJ2-7; 9 bases match TRBD1. Germline lookup yields CDR1 LGHNT and CDR2 FRNRAP. J was trimmed by 2 bases and V by 6 bases; bases with no gene match: 5. This CDR3 spans 14 amino acids. The DNA for the CDR3 is TGTGCTAGTGGCTCGGGGGACAGGGCCTACGAGCAGTACTTC. This translates into CASGSGDRAYEQYF.

The CDR3 coding sequence is TGTGCCAGCAGTACACAGGGGGCAGGGGGCTACACCTTC. It codes for CASSTQGAGGYTF. This chain links TRBV6-1 with TRBJ1-2, with TRBD1 matching 9 bases. The CDR3 runs 13 residues. Germline V gene lookup returns CDR1 MNHNS and CDR2 SASEGT. Trimming took 5 bases from V and 8 from J; bases not matched to a gene: 6.

The chain joins TRBV5-6 to TRBJ2-7, with TRBD1 matching over 7 bases. CDR3 size: 15 residues. V lost 5 bases to trimming and J lost 0 bases; unmatched junction nucleotides: 8. Looked up from germline, CDR1 is SGHDT and CDR2 is YYEEEE. As DNA, the CDR3 is TGTGCCAGCAGTCCCGGGACAGCCTTCTCCTACGAGCAGTACTTC. This translates into CASSPGTAFSYEQYF.

The chain recombines TRBV6-5 with TRBJ2-7, with 7 nucleotides matching TRBD1. The J segment lost 5 bases and the V segment lost 4 bases, leaving 5 bases of the junction unmatched. The CDR3 totals 13 residues. Germline CDR1 reads MNHEY; CDR2 reads SVGAGI. The CDR3 loop reads CASSSTGSHEQYF. The CDR3 nucleotides read TGTGCCAGCAGTTCGACAGGGTCCCACGAGCAGTACTTC.

The gene calls are TRBV5-6 and TRBJ2-7; 10 bases agree with TRBD2. The CDR3 is 14 amino acids. J lost 4 bases, V lost 2 bases, and 3 bases had no gene match. Per the germline V gene, CDR1 is SGHDT and CDR2 is YYEEEE. The CDR3 reads CASSFWTSGYEQYF. Here the CDR3 DNA reads TGTGCCAGCAGCTTCTGGACTAGCGGATACGAGCAGTACTTC.

V usage is TRBV29-1 and J usage is TRBJ2-5, with 8 bases lining up with TRBD1. CDR3 length: 14 amino acids. V dropped 4 bases and J dropped 1; count of bases not matched to a gene: 5. Germline CDR1 SQVTM, CDR2 ANQGSEA. The CDR3 here is CSVASGTGQETQYF. As DNA, the CDR3 is TGCAGCGTTGCCTCCGGGACAGGCCAAGAGACCCAGTACTTC.

This chain joins TRBV5-1 and TRBJ1-1; 9 bases map to TRBD1. J lost 3 bases, V lost 2 bases, and 2 bases had no gene match. This CDR3 has 14 residues. Germline CDR1 reads SGHRS; CDR2 reads YFSETQ. In DNA, the CDR3 is TGCGCCAGCAGCTTACAGGGGGCGGACACTGAAGCTTTCTTT. It specifies CASSLQGADTEAFF.

The chain employs TRBV6-1 and TRBJ2-3; D is possibly TRBD2 (5 bases). This CDR3 has 13 amino acids. Germline V CDR1 and CDR2: MNHNS, SASEGT. V gave up 8 bases and J gave up 3 bases, with 12 bases separating them. CDR3 in amino acids: CASGLAWTDTQYF. CDR3 nucleotide sequence: TGTGCCAGCGGTCTAGCTTGGACAGATACGCAGTATTTT.

This chain links TRBV28 with TRBJ2-1, with D perhaps TRBD2 (5 bases). From germline, CDR1 is MDHEN and CDR2 SYDVKM. The CDR3 has 16 residues. V lost 2 bases and J 5 bases, leaving 16 bases between the germline ends. As DNA, the CDR3 is TGTGCCAGCAGTTTAGGGTCTCAAACTAGGAACAATGAGCAGTTCTTC. It encodes CASSLGSQTRNNEQFF. The complete variable domain, with remaining parts taken from reference TRBV28 and TRBJ2-1, reads DVKVTQSSRYLVKRTGEKVFLECVQDMDHENMFWYRQDPGLGLRLIYFSYDVKMKEKGDIPEGYSVSREKKERFSLILESASTNQTSMYLCASSLGSQTRNNEQFFGPGTRLTVL.

The genes are TRBV29-1 and TRBJ2-5; TRBD2 might be the D (5 bases). The V gene's germline CDR1 is SQVTM and CDR2 ANQGSEA. The CDR3 has 12 residues. V dropped 7 bases and J dropped 1 base, with 10 bases sitting between them. CDR3 amino acids: CSGASSQETQYF. The CDR3 DNA reads TGCAGCGGAGCTAGCAGCCAAGAGACCCAGTACTTC.

The genes are TRBV28 and TRBJ1-5; unclear D gene. The CDR3 extends over 12 amino acids. CDR1 is MDHEN, CDR2 SYDVKM, per germline. The V gene lost 6 bases and the J gene lost 9 bases, with 12 bases spanning the gap. CDR3 nucleotide sequence: TGTGCCAGCAGCCTAGTCCTGGGGCCCCAGCATTTT. This sequence encodes CASSLVLGPQHF.

The chain couples TRBV25-1 to TRBJ1-1; D unresolved. The CDR3 is 14 residues long. V was trimmed by 1 base and J by 6 bases, leaving 12 bases between them. The germline CDR1 and CDR2 sequences are MGHDK and SYGVNS. This CDR3 is CASSEFEAGAEAFF. For the CDR3, the DNA is TGTGCCAGCAGTGAATTCGAGGCCGGGGCTGAAGCTTTCTTT. Using reference TRBV25-1 and TRBJ1-1 for the parts outside the CDR3, the full variable domain is EADIYQTPRYLVIGTGKKITLECSQTMGHDKMYWYQQDPGMELHLIHYSYGVNSTEKGDLSSESTVSRIRTEHFPLTLESARPSHTSQYLCASSEFEAGAEAFFGQGTRLTVV.

The chain couples TRBV5-1 to TRBJ1-1; D uncertain. Deletions cut 1 base from V and 0 bases from J, with 7 bases between. Germline lookup yields CDR1 SGHRS and CDR2 YFSETQ. This CDR3 is 14 amino acids long. The CDR3: CASSLRGLNTEAFF. Here the CDR3 DNA reads TGCGCCAGCAGCTTGAGAGGGTTGAACACTGAAGCTTTCTTT.

J is TRBJ2-5 and V is TRBV9, with a tentative D call TRBD2 (6 bases). Germline V CDR1 and CDR2: SGDLS, YYNGEE. V lost 0 bases and J 5 bases, leaving 17 bases between the germline ends. The CDR3 has 16 amino acids. The CDR3 reads CASSVGAGIHDETQYF. The DNA for the CDR3 is TGTGCCAGCAGCGTAGGGGCGGGGATACATGACGAGACCCAGTACTTC. Combining the CDR3 with reference TRBV9 and TRBJ2-5 gives the whole variable domain DSGVTQTPKHLITATGQRVTLRCSPRSGDLSVYWYQQSLDQGLQFLIQYYNGEERAKGNILERFSAQQFPDLHSELNLSSLELGDSALYFCASSVGAGIHDETQYFGPGTRLLVL.

The chain has TRBV28 and TRBJ2-6; D remains ambiguous. The germline V gene encodes CDR1 MDHEN and CDR2 SYDVKM. The CDR3 covers 15 residues. The V gene lost 7 bases and the J gene lost 3 bases, with 13 bases spanning the gap. The CDR3 nucleotides read TGTGCCAGCACCCACCCGTACGGTGGGGCCAACGTCCTGACTTTC. This sequence encodes CASTHPYGGANVLTF.

The V gene is TRBV11-3, the J gene TRBJ1-1; D is uncertain. This CDR3 has 15 amino acids. V lost 5 bases and J lost 0, with 13 bases in between. Germline loops: CDR1 SGHNT, CDR2 YENEEA. This CDR3 reads CASSQDSGVNTEAFF. The CDR3, as DNA: TGTGCCAGCAGCCAAGACTCCGGTGTGAACACTGAAGCTTTCTTT.

This chain uses TRBV2 with TRBJ2-2; TRBD1 matches at 11 bases. The CDR3 contains 15 residues. CDR1 and CDR2 from the germline V gene are SNHLY and FYNNEI. J was trimmed by 3 bases and V by 5 bases; bases with no gene match: 2. DNA of the CDR3: TGTGCCAGCAGTAGGGGACAGGGGGACACCGGGGAGCTGTTTTTT. It is translated as CASSRGQGDTGELFF.

V is TRBV9 and J is TRBJ2-1; 7 bases line up with TRBD1. CDR3 length: 17 amino acids. The V gene's germline CDR1 is SGDLS and CDR2 YYNGEE. Trimming at V came to 0 bases and at J to 4 bases, leaving 10 bases not matched to a gene. CDR3 nucleotide sequence: TGTGCCAGCAGCGTAGCGGGGTGGACAGGAGAATACAATGAGCAGTTCTTC. It specifies CASSVAGWTGEYNEQFF.

This chain connects TRBV5-1 to TRBJ1-4; TRBD1 might be the D (6 bases). The V gene's germline CDR1 is SGHRS and CDR2 YFSETQ. CDR3 length: 16 residues. The germline V and J ends were trimmed by 4 bases and 5 bases, with 18 bases remaining between them. The chain's CDR3 is CASSQGLSRENEKLFF. The CDR3 DNA reads TGCGCCAGCAGCCAGGGGTTGAGCAGGGAGAATGAAAAACTGTTTTTT.

The table lists this clone with a count of one. V gene TRBV5-1 combines with J gene TRBJ2-7, with 7 bases identical to TRBD2. Germline assignment: CDR1 SGHRS and CDR2 YFSETQ. The CDR3 spans 18 residues. V trimming: 4 bases; J trimming: 3 bases; junction bases outside the gene matches: 19. CDR3 sequence reads: CASSLEHARSGPVYEQYF. CDR3 bases: TGCGCCAGCAGCCTGGAACATGCCCGTAGCGGGCCCGTCTACGAGCAGTACTTC.